Shown below are 10 T cell receptor beta chains from a single sample sequenced in a study of cytomegalovirus exposure and HLA in healthy donors. PCR involved 60 Vbeta and 13 Jbeta primers. Using immunoSEQ multiplex PCR, the repertoire was profiled, and TCRdb retains in-frame clones only, with some absent. The sample gives 200,000 to 250,000 clones, 70% to 85% of which show up once; about 0.58% is in the top ten. The sample taken for sequencing was PBMCs. The origin of the receptors is a woman in her thirties or forties in good health and CMV-seronegative.

J is TRBJ1-2 and V is TRBV11-3; TRBD1 matches 8 bases. Trimming cost V 9 bases and J 8 bases; bases outside gene matches: 5. Looked up from germline, CDR1 is SGHNT and CDR2 is YENEEA. This CDR3 has 11 residues. In DNA, the CDR3 is TGTGCCAGTACAGGGGGAGACGGCTACACCTTC. It codes for CASTGGDGYTF.

Remarks on this clone: Sequence at one end of the junction differs from germline and may be a read error. V and J are TRBV18 and TRBJ1-3; 9 positions agree with TRBD1. CDR1 and CDR2 from the germline V gene are KGHSH and LQKENI. This CDR3 is built from 15 residues. CDR3 residues: CASSPQGASGNTIYF. CDR3 coding DNA: TGTGCCAGCTCGCCACAGGGGGCCTCTGGAAACACCATATATTTT.

V is TRBV11-2 and J is TRBJ2-7; D gene ambiguous. Between the trimmed V and J ends, which lost 0 bases and 3 bases, there was a span of 3 bases. CDR3 size: 12 residues. Germline V lookup: CDR1 SGHAT, CDR2 FQNNGV. CDR3 nucleotides: TGTGCCAGCAGCTTAGACATCTACGAGCAGTACTTC. Encoded protein: CASSLDIYEQYF.

J is TRBJ1-5 and V is TRBV19; 11 bases line up with TRBD1. Germline CDR1 LNHDA, CDR2 SQIVND (reference sequence). Unmatched junction bases numbered 21, after V lost 0 bases and J lost 2 bases. There are 23 residues in the CDR3. The CDR3 DNA sequence: TGTGCCAGTAGTATAGACCCAAACCTCAACCGGGACAGGGGGGCTTGGGGCAATCAGCCCCAGCATTTT. Residues: CASSIDPNLNRDRGAWGNQPQHF.

The V and J genes are TRBV9 and TRBJ2-3; 8 nucleotides line up with TRBD1. The junction had 3 bases not matched to a gene; V was cut back by 3 bases and J by 0 bases. Per the germline V gene, CDR1 is SGDLS and CDR2 is YYNGEE. The CDR3 runs to 15 residues. This CDR3 is CASSGRDRSTDTQYF. In nucleotides, the CDR3 is TGTGCCAGCAGCGGAAGGGACAGGAGCACAGATACGCAGTATTTT.

This clone was detected a few times. The chain recombines TRBV11-3 with TRBJ2-1, with D possibly TRBD1 on 5 matching bases. Germline V CDR1 and CDR2: SGHNT, YENEEA. CDR3 length: 15 amino acids. The V end lost 0 bases, the J end lost 8 bases, and 14 bases lay between the germline ends. The CDR3 nucleotides read TGTGCCAGCAGCTTAGAAAGGGGCCGCCCAGATGAGCAGTTCTTC. It translates to CASSLERGRPDEQFF.

This clone was seen only once. The rearrangement joins TRBV6-5 to TRBJ1-1, with D possibly TRBD1 on 5 matching bases. CDR1 is MNHEY, CDR2 SVGAGI, per germline. This CDR3 region has 15 residues. With 0 bases removed from V and 6 bases from J, the gap between germline ends came to 14 bases. The CDR3 protein is CASSYSTQGVAEAFF. The CDR3 DNA reads as TGTGCCAGCAGTTACTCGACTCAGGGCGTCGCTGAAGCTTTCTTT.

The chain has TRBV19 and TRBJ1-3; a weak D match, TRBD1 (5 bases). The CDR3 has 15 residues. V lost 5 bases, J lost 2 bases, and 13 bases lay in between. Germline V gene data show CDR1 as LNHDA and CDR2 as SQIVND (reference sequence). The CDR3 DNA reads as TGTGCCAGTAGTGTCGGACAAGGCGCTGGAAACACCATATATTTT. Protein: CASSVGQGAGNTIYF.

This chain links TRBV4-2 with TRBJ2-5; D gene ambiguous. Germline V gene data show CDR1 as LGHNA and CDR2 as YNFKEQ. V gave up 5 bases and J gave up 1 base, with 8 bases separating them. CDR3 size: 13 residues. The chain's CDR3 is CASSFSSQETQYF. The CDR3 bases are TGTGCCAGCAGCTTCAGTTCCCAAGAGACCCAGTACTTC.

This clone was counted a few times. The V and J genes are TRBV7-9 and TRBJ1-2; D is ambiguous. This CDR3 region has 14 residues. The ends were cut back, 2 bases at V and 3 bases at J, with 10 bases in the middle. The germline V gene has CDR1 SEHNR and CDR2 FQNEAQ (reference sequence). The DNA for the CDR3 is TGTGCCAGCAGCTTATATGGTAGCGACTATGGCTACACCTTC. Residues: CASSLYGSDYGYTF.